These 9 T cell receptor beta chains were all obtained from the same sample, sequenced in a study of cytomegalovirus exposure and HLA in healthy donors. PCR involved 60 Vbeta and 13 Jbeta primers. Only in-frame clones appear in the TCRdb table, and some are missing; sequencing was by immunoSEQ multiplex PCR. The sample contains about 160,000 clones, around 80% of which appear only once. Sequenced material: PBMCs. These receptors all stem from a male donor in good health and CMV-seropositive.

The genes are TRBV6-5 and TRBJ2-1; 8 nucleotides agree with TRBD2. The germline CDR1 and CDR2 sequences are MNHEY and SVGAGI. CDR3 size: 14 residues. Losses at the gene ends were 2 bases for V and 8 bases for J; bases not matched to a gene: 5. In DNA form, the CDR3 reads TGTGCCAGCAGTTACACAGCGGGAGAGGATGAGCAGTTCTTC. Residues: CASSYTAGEDEQFF.

This clone showed up just a few times. The chain combines TRBV2 with TRBJ2-1, with D possibly matching TRBD2 (7 bases). Germline V CDR1 and CDR2: SNHLY, FYNNEI. The V end was cut by 10 bases, the J end by 3 bases, with 16 bases between. The CDR3 runs to 14 residues. The CDR3 loop reads CATNRGGNYNEQFF. CDR3 DNA sequence: TGTGCCACTAACCGCGGGGGCAACTACAATGAGCAGTTCTTC.

The chain is built from TRBV10-1 and TRBJ2-4; perhaps TRBD2 as D (6 bases). CDR1 and CDR2 from the germline V gene are WNHNN and SYGVQD (reference sequence). The CDR3 is made up of 14 amino acids. V dropped 3 bases and J dropped 11 bases, with 17 bases sitting between them. The DNA for the CDR3 is TGCGCCAGCAGTGATGGAGGGGACTTGAACGTTCAGTACTTC. Translation: CASSDGGDLNVQYF.

V and J are TRBV18 and TRBJ2-5, with D hard to call. There are 14 residues in the CDR3. Trimming stripped 3 bases from V and 5 bases from J, with 13 bases between. Germline loops: CDR1 KGHSH, CDR2 LQKENI. The CDR3 is CASSPAVSRETQYF. The CDR3 region has the DNA TGTGCCAGCTCACCCGCTGTTTCGCGGGAGACCCAGTACTTC.

This chain links TRBV7-6 with TRBJ1-1; 7 bases agree with TRBD1. V trimming: 4 bases; J trimming: 1 base; junction bases outside the gene matches: 6. This CDR3 spans 15 amino acids. The germline V gene has CDR1 SGHVS and CDR2 FNYEAQ. The CDR3 spells CASSSQQGTNTEAFF. DNA for the CDR3: TGTGCCAGCAGCTCTCAACAGGGGACGAACACTGAAGCTTTCTTT.

The chain has TRBV19 and TRBJ1-2; 10 nucleotides agree with TRBD1. V shed 4 bases and J 7 bases; nucleotides not matched to a gene: 9. Germline CDR1 reads LNHDA; CDR2 reads SQIVND (reference sequence). This CDR3 is 15 amino acids long. CDR3 in DNA: TGTGCCAGTAGTACACTGGGACAGGGGAAGGGTGGCTACACCTTC. It codes for CASSTLGQGKGGYTF.

The chain uses TRBV5-4 and TRBJ1-2; TRBD1 might be the D (5 bases). Germline V gene data show CDR1 as SGHNT and CDR2 as YYREEE (reference sequence). The CDR3 loop spans 13 amino acids. Trimming shortened V by 3 bases and J by 7 bases, and 13 bases separated the two germline ends. Here the CDR3 reads CASSWRGPGGYTF. The CDR3 DNA reads TGTGCCAGCAGCTGGAGGGGACCTGGTGGCTACACCTTC.

This sequence joins TRBV11-2 and TRBJ1-2; 9 positions match TRBD1. Germline values: CDR1 SGHAT, CDR2 FQNNGV. V shed 6 bases, J shed 12 bases, and the junction held 14 bases outside the gene matches. CDR3 length: 14 residues. The CDR3 loop is CASSPTGTGPSNTF. The DNA for the CDR3 is TGTGCCAGCAGTCCTACGGGGACAGGGCCTTCGAACACCTTC.

A remark on this clone: The junction shows a germline mismatch at one end, possibly a read error. The chain joins TRBV7-9 to TRBJ1-2; D perhaps matches TRBD1 (5 bases). Germline values: CDR1 SEHNR, CDR2 FQNEAQ (reference sequence). There are 12 residues in the CDR3. DNA for the CDR3: TGTGCCAGCAGCTTAGTGAACCAGGACATTCACTTC. Encoded protein: CASSLVNQDIHF.